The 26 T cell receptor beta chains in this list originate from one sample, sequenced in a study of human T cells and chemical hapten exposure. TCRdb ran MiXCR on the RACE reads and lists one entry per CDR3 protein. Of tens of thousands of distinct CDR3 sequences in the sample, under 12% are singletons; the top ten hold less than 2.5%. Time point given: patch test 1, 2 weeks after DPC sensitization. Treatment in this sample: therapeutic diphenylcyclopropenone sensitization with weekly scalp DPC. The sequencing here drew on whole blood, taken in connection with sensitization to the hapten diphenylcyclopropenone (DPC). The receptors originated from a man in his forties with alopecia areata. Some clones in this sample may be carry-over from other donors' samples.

DNA of the CDR3: TGTGCTAGTGCCAATTATACAGGCTCCGCGGGAGAGGAGACCCAGTACTTC. Translation gives CASANYTGSAGEETQYF. The J gene is TRBJ2-5, the V gene TRBV12-5, with 7 nucleotides matching TRBD2. In germline, CDR1 is LGHNT, CDR2 FRNRAP. V shed 7 bases and J 5 bases; nucleotides not matched to a gene: 19. The CDR3 consists of 17 residues.

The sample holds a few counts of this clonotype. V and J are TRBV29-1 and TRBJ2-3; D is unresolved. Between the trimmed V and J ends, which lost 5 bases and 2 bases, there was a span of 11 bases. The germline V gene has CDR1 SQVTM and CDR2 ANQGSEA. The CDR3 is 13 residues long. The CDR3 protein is CSVLYRYTDTQYF. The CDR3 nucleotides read TGCAGCGTTCTGTACAGATACACAGATACGCAGTATTTT.

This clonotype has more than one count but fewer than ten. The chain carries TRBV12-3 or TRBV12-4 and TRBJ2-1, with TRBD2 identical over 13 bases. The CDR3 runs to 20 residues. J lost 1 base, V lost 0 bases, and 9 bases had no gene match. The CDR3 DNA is TGTGCCAGCAGTTTAGCGCTAGGACTAGCGGGAGTTGCATCCTACAATGAGCAGTTCTTC. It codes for CASSLALGLAGVASYNEQFF.

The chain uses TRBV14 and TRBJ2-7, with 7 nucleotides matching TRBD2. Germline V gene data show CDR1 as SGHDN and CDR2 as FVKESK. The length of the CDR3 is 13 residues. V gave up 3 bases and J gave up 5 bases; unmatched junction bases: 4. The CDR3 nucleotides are TGTGCCAGCAGCCATTGGGGGGGTGACGAGCAGTACTTC. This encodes CASSHWGGDEQYF.

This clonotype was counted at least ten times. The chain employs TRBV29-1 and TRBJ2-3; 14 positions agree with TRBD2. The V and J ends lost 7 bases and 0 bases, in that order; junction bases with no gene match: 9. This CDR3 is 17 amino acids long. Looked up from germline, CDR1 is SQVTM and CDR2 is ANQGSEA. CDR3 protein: CSAEGLAGALSTDTQYF. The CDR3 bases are TGCAGCGCCGAGGGACTAGCGGGAGCTCTGAGCACAGATACGCAGTATTTT.

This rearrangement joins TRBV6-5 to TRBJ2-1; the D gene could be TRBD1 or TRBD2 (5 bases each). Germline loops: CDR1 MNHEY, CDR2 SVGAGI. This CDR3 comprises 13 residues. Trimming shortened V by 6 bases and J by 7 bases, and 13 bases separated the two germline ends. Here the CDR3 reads CASRSGTWNEQFF. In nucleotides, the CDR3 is TGTGCCAGCAGATCCGGGACCTGGAATGAGCAGTTCTTC.

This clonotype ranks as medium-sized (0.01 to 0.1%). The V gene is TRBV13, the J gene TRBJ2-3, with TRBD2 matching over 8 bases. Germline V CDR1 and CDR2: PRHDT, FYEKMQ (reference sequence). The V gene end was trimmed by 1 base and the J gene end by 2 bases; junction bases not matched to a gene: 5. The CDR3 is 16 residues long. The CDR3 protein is CASSLAVSGTTDTQYF. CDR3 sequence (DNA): TGTGCCAGCAGCTTAGCAGTTAGCGGGACCACAGATACGCAGTATTTT.

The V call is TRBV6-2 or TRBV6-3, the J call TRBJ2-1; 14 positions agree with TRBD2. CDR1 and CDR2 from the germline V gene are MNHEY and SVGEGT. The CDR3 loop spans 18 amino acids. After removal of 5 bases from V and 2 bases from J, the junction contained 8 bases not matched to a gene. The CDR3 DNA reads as TGTGCCAGCAGTGCCCGACTAGCGGGAGGGGGGGCCTACAATGAGCAGTTCTTC. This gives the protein CASSARLAGGGAYNEQFF.

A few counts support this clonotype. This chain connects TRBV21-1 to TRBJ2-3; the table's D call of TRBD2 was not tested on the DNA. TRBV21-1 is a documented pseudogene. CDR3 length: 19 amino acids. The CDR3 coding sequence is TGTGCCAGCAGCAAAGAGGGAGCGCCCAAGCGGGAGGAGGCAGATACGCAGTATTTT. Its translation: CASSKEGAPKREEADTQYF.

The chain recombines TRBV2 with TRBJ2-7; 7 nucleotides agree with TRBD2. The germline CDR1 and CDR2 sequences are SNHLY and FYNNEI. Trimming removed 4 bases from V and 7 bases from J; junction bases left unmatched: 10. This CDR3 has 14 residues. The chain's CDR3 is CASSVRGSTPEQYV. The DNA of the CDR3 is TGTGCCAGCAGTGTCCGCGGGAGTACTCCTGAGCAGTACGTC.

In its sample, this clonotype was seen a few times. The CDR3 nucleotides are TGCAGCGTTGAAGGTTGGACCACAGATACGCAGTATTTT. This sequence encodes CSVEGWTTDTQYF. The chain recombines TRBV29-1 with TRBJ2-3; D is unresolved. The CDR3 runs to 13 residues. Germline V lookup: CDR1 SQVTM, CDR2 ANQGSEA. V was trimmed by 1 base and J by 2 bases, leaving 7 bases between them.

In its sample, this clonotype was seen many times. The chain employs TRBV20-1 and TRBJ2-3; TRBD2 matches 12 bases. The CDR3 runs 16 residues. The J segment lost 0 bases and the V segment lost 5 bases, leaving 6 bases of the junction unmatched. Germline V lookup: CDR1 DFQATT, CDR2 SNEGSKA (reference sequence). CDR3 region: CSAPTGTSGSTDTQYF. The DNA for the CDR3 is TGCAGTGCTCCGACCGGGACTAGCGGGAGCACAGATACGCAGTATTTT.

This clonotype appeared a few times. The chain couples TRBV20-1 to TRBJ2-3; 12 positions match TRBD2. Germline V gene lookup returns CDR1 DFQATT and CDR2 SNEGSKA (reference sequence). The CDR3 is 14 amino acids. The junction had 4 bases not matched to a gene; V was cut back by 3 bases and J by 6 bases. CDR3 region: CSARGLAGPDTQYF. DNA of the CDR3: TGCAGTGCTAGGGGACTAGCGGGCCCGGATACGCAGTATTTT.

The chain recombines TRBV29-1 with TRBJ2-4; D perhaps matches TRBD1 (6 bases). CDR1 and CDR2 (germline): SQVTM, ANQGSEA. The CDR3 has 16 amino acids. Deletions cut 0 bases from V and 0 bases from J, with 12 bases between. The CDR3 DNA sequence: TGCAGCGTTGAAGATGGGTTCAGGGGAGCCAAAAACATTCAGTACTTC. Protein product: CSVEDGFRGAKNIQYF.

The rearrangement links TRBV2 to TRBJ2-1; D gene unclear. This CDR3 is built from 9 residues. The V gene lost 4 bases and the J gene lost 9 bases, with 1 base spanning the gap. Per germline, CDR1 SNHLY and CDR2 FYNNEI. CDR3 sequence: CASSVEQFF. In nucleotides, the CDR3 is TGTGCCAGCAGTGTTGAGCAGTTCTTC.

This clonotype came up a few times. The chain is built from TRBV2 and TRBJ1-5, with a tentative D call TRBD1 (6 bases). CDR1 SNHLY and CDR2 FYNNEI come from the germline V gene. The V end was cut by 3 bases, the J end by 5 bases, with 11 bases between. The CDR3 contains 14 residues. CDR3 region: CASSEARGDQPQHF. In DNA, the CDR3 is TGTGCCAGCAGTGAGGCTAGGGGGGATCAGCCCCAGCATTTT.

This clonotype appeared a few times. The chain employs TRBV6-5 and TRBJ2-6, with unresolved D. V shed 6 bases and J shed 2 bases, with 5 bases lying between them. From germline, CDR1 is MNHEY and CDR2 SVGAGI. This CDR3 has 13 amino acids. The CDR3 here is CASSYTGANVLTF. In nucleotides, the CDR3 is TGTGCCAGCAGCTACACTGGGGCCAACGTCCTGACTTTC.

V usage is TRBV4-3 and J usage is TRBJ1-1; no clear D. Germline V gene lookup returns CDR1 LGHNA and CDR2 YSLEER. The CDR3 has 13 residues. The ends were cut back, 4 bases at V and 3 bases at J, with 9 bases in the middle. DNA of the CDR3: TGCGCCAGCAGCCGAGTTCAGGACACTGAAGCTTTCTTT. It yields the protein CASSRVQDTEAFF.

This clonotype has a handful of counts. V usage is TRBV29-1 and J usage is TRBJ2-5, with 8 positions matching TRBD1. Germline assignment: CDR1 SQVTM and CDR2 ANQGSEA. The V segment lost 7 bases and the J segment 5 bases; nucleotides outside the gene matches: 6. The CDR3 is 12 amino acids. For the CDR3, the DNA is TGCAGCGCTGACAGGGGATTGGAGACCCAGTACTTC. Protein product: CSADRGLETQYF.

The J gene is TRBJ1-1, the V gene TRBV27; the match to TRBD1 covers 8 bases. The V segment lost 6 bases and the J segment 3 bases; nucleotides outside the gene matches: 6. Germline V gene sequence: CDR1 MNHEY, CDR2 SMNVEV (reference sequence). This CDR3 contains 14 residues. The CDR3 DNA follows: TGTGCCAGCAGCAGGGACAGGTTTGACACTGAAGCTTTCTTT. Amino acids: CASSRDRFDTEAFF.

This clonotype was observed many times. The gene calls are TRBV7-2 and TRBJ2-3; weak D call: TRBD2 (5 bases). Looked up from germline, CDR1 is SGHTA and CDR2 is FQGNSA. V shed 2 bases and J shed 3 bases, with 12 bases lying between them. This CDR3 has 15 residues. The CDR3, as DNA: TGTGCCAGCAGCTTAAGGCGGGCACCGACAGATACGCAGTATTTT. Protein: CASSLRRAPTDTQYF. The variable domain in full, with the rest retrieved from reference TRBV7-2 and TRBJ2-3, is GAGVSQSPSNKVTEKGKDVELRCDPISGHTALYWYRQSLGQGLEFLIYFQGNSAPDKSGLPSDRFSAERTGGSVSTLTIQRTQQEDSAVYLCASSLRRAPTDTQYFGPGTRLTVL.

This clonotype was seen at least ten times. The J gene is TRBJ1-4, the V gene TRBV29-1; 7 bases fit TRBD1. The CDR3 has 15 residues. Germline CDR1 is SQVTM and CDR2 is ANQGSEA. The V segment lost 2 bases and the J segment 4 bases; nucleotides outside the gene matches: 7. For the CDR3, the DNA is TGCAGCGTTGAATCGGCGGGACAGATTAATGAAAAACTGTTTTTT. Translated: CSVESAGQINEKLFF.

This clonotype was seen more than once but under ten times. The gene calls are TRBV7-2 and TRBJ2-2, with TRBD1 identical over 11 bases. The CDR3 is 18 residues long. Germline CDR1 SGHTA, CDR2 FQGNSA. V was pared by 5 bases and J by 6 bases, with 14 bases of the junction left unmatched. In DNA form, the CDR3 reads TGTGCCAGCAGCCACTTAGTAGGAGGACAGGGGGCTGCCGGGGAGCTGTTTTTT. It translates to CASSHLVGGQGAAGELFF.

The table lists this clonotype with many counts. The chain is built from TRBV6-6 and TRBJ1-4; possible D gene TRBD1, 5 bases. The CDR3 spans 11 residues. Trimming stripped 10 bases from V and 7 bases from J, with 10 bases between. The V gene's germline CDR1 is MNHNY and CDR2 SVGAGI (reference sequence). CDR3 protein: CATGRSEKLFF. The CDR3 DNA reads TGTGCCACAGGGAGGTCTGAAAAACTGTTTTTT.

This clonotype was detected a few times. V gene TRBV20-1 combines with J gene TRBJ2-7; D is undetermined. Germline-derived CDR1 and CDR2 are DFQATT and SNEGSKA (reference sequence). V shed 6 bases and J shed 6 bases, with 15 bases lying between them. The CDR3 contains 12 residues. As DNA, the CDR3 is TGCAGTGCCGGAGACGGTAGGCCCGAGCAGTACTTC. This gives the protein CSAGDGRPEQYF.

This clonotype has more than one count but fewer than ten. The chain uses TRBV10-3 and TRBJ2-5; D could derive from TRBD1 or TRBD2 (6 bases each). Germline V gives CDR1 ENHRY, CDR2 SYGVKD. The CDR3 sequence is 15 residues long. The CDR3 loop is CAVSGTWGAQETQYF. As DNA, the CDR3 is TGTGCGGTTTCGGGGACATGGGGGGCCCAAGAGACCCAGTACTTC.